A selection of T cell receptor beta chains follows, all from one sample in a study of T cell responses to AZD1222 COVID-19 vaccine. This table comes from immunoSEQ multiplex PCR, and its TCRdb copy is limited to in-frame clones, with some not included. The data show about 180,000 clones, 85% to 90% seen once. This material consisted of peripheral blood, taken 28 days after the second AZD1222 dose. These receptors originate from an adult who received the AZD1222 COVID-19 vaccine. Both conserved end residues are part of each CDR3. D genes are given only for firm matches. Only some rows state a clone size, as once, few, many or a class for expanded clones.

J: TRBJ1-6; D: -; V: TRBV9; size: -; DNA: TGTGCCAGCAGTCGAGGACTCTCGGGTTCACCCCTCCACTTT; CDR3: CASSRGLSGSPLHF
J: TRBJ2-1; D: TRBD2; V: TRBV14; size: -; DNA: TGTGCCAGCAGCCAACCTCTAGCGGCTCGTGAGCAGTTCTTC; CDR3: CASSQPLAAREQFF
J: TRBJ2-1; D: TRBD1; V: TRBV2; size: -; DNA: TGTGCCAGCAGCCTCGGGACAGGACCCTACAATGAGCAGTTCTTC; CDR3: CASSLGTGPYNEQFF
J: TRBJ1-5; D: -; V: TRBV7-8; size: -; DNA: TGTGCCAGCAGCCAAAACCAGGAGCCCCAGCATTTT; CDR3: CASSQNQEPQHF
J: TRBJ1-3; D: -; V: TRBV11-2; size: -; DNA: TGTGCCAGCAGCCTCGCAGGGGAAAGAAACACCATATATTTT; CDR3: CASSLAGERNTIYF
J: TRBJ2-1; D: TRBD2; V: TRBV5-6; size: -; DNA: TGTGCCAGCAGCCAGACTAGCGGGAGGGGAAATGAGCAGTTCTTC; CDR3: CASSQTSGRGNEQFF
J: TRBJ2-3; D: TRBD1; V: TRBV25-1; size: once; DNA: TGTGCCAGCAGTGACCCGACAGGGGCGGACACAGATACGCAGTATTTT; CDR3: CASSDPTGADTDTQYF
J: TRBJ1-6; D: TRBD1; V: TRBV28; size: -; DNA: TGTGCCAGCAGTTCTGGACAGGGTTCTTCACCCCTCCACTTT; CDR3: CASSSGQGSSPLHF
J: TRBJ1-4; D: -; V: TRBV5-8; size: once; DNA: TGTGCCAGCAGACCCGACGTCCCGGGGCTGAATGAAAAACTGTTTTTT; CDR3: CASRPDVPGLNEKLFF
J: TRBJ1-2; D: -; V: TRBV6-5; size: -; DNA: TGTGCCAGCAGGGACACAGGGAACTATGGCTACACCTTC; CDR3: CASRDTGNYGYTF
J: TRBJ2-7; D: TRBD2; V: TRBV7-3; size: -; DNA: TGTGCCAGCAGCTTAACGGGGGGGAGCTCCTACGAGCAGTACTTC; CDR3: CASSLTGGSSYEQYF
J: TRBJ2-4; D: -; V: TRBV28; size: -; DNA: TGTGCCAGCAGCCCCCAGCCGGGCTTTCAGTACTTC; CDR3: CASSPQPGFQYF
J: TRBJ2-2; D: TRBD2; V: TRBV19; size: once; DNA: TGTGCCAGTAGTCAAAGCGGGAGGGGTATAAGCACCGGGGAGCTGTTTTTT; CDR3: CASSQSGRGISTGELFF
J: TRBJ2-2; D: -; V: TRBV7-9; size: -; DNA: TGTGCCAGCAGCTTGGGGGCTTCGGACACCGGGGAGCTGTTTTTT; CDR3: CASSLGASDTGELFF
J: TRBJ2-5; D: -; V: TRBV28; size: -; DNA: TGTGCCAGCAGTCCACAGGGTGTTGGCCAAGAGACCCAGTACTTC; CDR3: CASSPQGVGQETQYF
J: TRBJ2-6; D: -; V: TRBV30; size: -; DNA: TGTGCCTGGACCCTCGGGGGGGCCAACGTCCTGACTTTC; CDR3: CAWTLGGANVLTF
J: TRBJ1-3; D: -; V: TRBV15; size: -; DNA: TGTGCCACCAGCAGAGACTCGGTTGCCTCTGGAAACACCATATATTTT; CDR3: CATSRDSVASGNTIYF
J: TRBJ1-4; D: -; V: TRBV5-1; size: -; DNA: TGCGCCAGCAGCTTGGTGGGGGCAACTAATGAAAAACTGTTTTTT; CDR3: CASSLVGATNEKLFF
J: TRBJ2-1; D: TRBD2; V: TRBV7-8; size: -; DNA: TGTGCCAGCAGCTCTAGCGGGGGGCGCAATGAGCAGTTCTTC; CDR3: CASSSSGGRNEQFF
J: TRBJ2-2; D: -; V: TRBV9; size: -; DNA: TGTGCCAGCAGCCCTGGGGGGAGACGGAGCACCGGGGAGCTGTTTTTT; CDR3: CASSPGGRRSTGELFF
J: TRBJ2-3; D: -; V: TRBV11-2; size: once; DNA: TGTGCCAGCAGTCGAAGCACAGATACGCAGTATTTT; CDR3: CASSRSTDTQYF
J: TRBJ1-5; D: -; V: TRBV7-8; size: -; DNA: TGTGCCAGCAGCCAGGCAGCTCAGCCCCAGCATTTT; CDR3: CASSQAAQPQHF
J: TRBJ1-2; D: TRBD1; V: TRBV10-3; size: -; DNA: TGTGCCATCACCCAGGGACAGGGGGCTCCTCCAAATAACTATGGCTACACCTTC; CDR3: CAITQGQGAPPNNYGYTF
J: TRBJ2-7; D: TRBD1; V: TRBV6-5; size: -; DNA: TGTGCCAGCACCCAAATGACAGGGTCCTACGAGCAGTACTTC; CDR3: CASTQMTGSYEQYF
J: TRBJ1-1; D: -; V: TRBV9; size: -; DNA: TGTGCCAGCAGCATAACCGGGGCGAACACTGAAGCTTTCTTT; CDR3: CASSITGANTEAFF
J: TRBJ2-2; D: -; V: TRBV3-1/TRBV3-2; size: -; DNA: TGTGCCAGCAGCCAAGCGAGCACCGGGGAGCTGTTTTTT; CDR3: CASSQASTGELFF
J: TRBJ2-1; D: -; V: TRBV21-1; size: -; DNA: TGTGCCAGCACCCACCCCCGGCGGCGCCCGGGGGACAATGAGCAGTTCTTC; CDR3: CASTHPRRRPGDNEQFF
J: TRBJ2-7; D: -; V: TRBV9; size: -; DNA: TGTGCCAGCAGCGTCGGGGCAACCTACGAGCAGTACTTC; CDR3: CASSVGATYEQYF
J: TRBJ2-3; D: -; V: TRBV27; size: -; DNA: TGTGCCAGCAGTTGGAGGGCCAAGACAGATACGCAGTATTTT; CDR3: CASSWRAKTDTQYF
J: TRBJ2-7; D: TRBD1; V: TRBV28; size: once; DNA: TGTGCCAGCAGTTTGGGACAGGACCCCTACGAGCAGTACTTC; CDR3: CASSLGQDPYEQYF
J: TRBJ2-1; D: -; V: TRBV4-3; size: once; DNA: TGCGCCAGCAGCCAAGATATCGGGACTAATGAGCAGTTCTTC; CDR3: CASSQDIGTNEQFF
J: TRBJ2-3; D: -; V: TRBV4-1; size: -; DNA: TGCGCCAGCAGCCCCAGGACCCGGGGAGCAGATACGCAGTATTTT; CDR3: CASSPRTRGADTQYF
J: TRBJ2-5; D: TRBD2; V: TRBV4-3; size: -; DNA: TGCGCCAGCAGCCAAGATAGGATCGTGACTAGCGGGAGGGCCGGACAAGAGACCCAGTACTTC; CDR3: CASSQDRIVTSGRAGQETQYF
J: TRBJ2-1; D: -; V: TRBV14; size: -; DNA: TGTGCCAGCAGCCTCTTGGGGAATGACAATGAGCAGTTCTTC; CDR3: CASSLLGNDNEQFF
J: TRBJ2-7; D: TRBD2; V: TRBV5-1; size: -; DNA: TGCGCCAGCGGTACCGGGACTAGCTCTTACGAGCAGTACTTC; CDR3: CASGTGTSSYEQYF
J: TRBJ2-2; D: TRBD2; V: TRBV4-2; size: -; DNA: TGTGCCAGCAGCCAAGGTGTGACTAGCGGGACCGGGGAGCTGTTTTTT; CDR3: CASSQGVTSGTGELFF
J: TRBJ1-2; D: TRBD1; V: TRBV28; size: once; DNA: TGTGCCAGTGGGACAGGGACTATCCTATCTGGCTACACCTTC; CDR3: CASGTGTILSGYTF
J: TRBJ2-7; D: TRBD1; V: TRBV30; size: -; DNA: TGTGCCTGGGGGACAGGGCCCACCTACGAGCAGTACTTC; CDR3: CAWGTGPTYEQYF